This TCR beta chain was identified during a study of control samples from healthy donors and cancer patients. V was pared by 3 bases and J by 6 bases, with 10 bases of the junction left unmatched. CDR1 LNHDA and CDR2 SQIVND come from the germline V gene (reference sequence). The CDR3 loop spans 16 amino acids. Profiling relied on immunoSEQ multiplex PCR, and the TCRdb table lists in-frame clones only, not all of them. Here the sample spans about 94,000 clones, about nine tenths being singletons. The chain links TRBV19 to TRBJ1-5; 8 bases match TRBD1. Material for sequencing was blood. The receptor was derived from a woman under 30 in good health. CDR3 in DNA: TGTGCCAGTAGTATCCTGATAGGACAGGGCGGTCAGCCCCAGCATTTT. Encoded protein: CASSILIGQGGQPQHF.